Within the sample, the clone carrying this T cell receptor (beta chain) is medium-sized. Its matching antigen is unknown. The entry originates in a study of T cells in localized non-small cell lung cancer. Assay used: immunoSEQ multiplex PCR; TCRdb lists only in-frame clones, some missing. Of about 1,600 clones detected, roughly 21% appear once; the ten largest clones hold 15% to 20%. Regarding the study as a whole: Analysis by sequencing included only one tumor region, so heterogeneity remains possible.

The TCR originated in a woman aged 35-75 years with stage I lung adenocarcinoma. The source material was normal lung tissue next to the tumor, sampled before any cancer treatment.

The CDR3 reads CASSLTGGPPTNYGYTF. For the CDR3, the DNA is TGTGCCAGCAGCTTAACAGGGGGCCCTCCGACTAACTATGGCTACACCTTC. The J gene is TRBJ1-2, the V gene TRBV11-3; 9 nucleotides align to TRBD1. The CDR3 runs to 17 residues. CDR1 and CDR2 (germline): SGHNT, YENEEA. V was clipped by 2 bases and J by 0 bases; unmatched bases: 7.